A single sample is the source of the 17 T cell receptor beta chains below, sequenced in a study of blood T cell repertoires in COVID-19. Libraries were prepared by immunoSEQ multiplex PCR; TCRdb keeps only in-frame clonotypes and omits some of them. Counted here are 30,000 to 45,000 clones, 90% occurring once; the ten biggest clones make up around 10%. Sequencing was carried out using peripheral blood. These receptors were taken from a man aged 70-80 years with acute or convalescent COVID-19.

This sequence joins TRBV4-3 and TRBJ2-3; D gene ambiguous. This CDR3 contains 15 residues. Germline values: CDR1 LGHNA, CDR2 YSLEER. The germline V and J ends were trimmed by 0 bases and 2 bases, with 9 bases remaining between them. CDR3 loop: CASSQEAAYTDTQYF. The CDR3 region has the DNA TGCGCCAGCAGCCAAGAGGCGGCGTACACAGATACGCAGTATTTT.

This clone has more than one count but fewer than ten. The chain uses TRBV19 and TRBJ2-5, with 7 bases matching TRBD2. CDR1 and CDR2 from the germline V gene are LNHDA and SQIVND (reference sequence). The CDR3 runs to 15 residues. J was trimmed by 2 bases and V by 3 bases; bases with no gene match: 6. DNA for the CDR3: TGTGCCAGTAGTATGGGGACTATAAAACAAGAGACCCAGTACTTC. This encodes CASSMGTIKQETQYF.

A single count supports this clone. The chain carries TRBV19 and TRBJ2-7; 11 nucleotides match TRBD2. V was clipped by 5 bases and J by 4 bases; unmatched bases: 4. The CDR3 is made up of 14 amino acids. CDR1 and CDR2 from the germline V gene are LNHDA and SQIVND (reference sequence). CDR3: CASSLAGGSYEQYF. CDR3 coding DNA: TGTGCCAGTAGTCTAGCGGGAGGAAGTTACGAGCAGTACTTC.

The chain employs TRBV27 and TRBJ1-1; D might be TRBD1 (5 bases). Deletions cut 5 bases from V and 1 base from J, with 8 bases between. The CDR3 contains 13 residues. The germline V gene has CDR1 MNHEY and CDR2 SMNVEV (reference sequence). The CDR3: CASSPQGNTEAFF. The CDR3 region has the DNA TGTGCCAGCAGTCCCCAGGGGAACACTGAAGCTTTCTTT.

The chain uses TRBV3-1 (or the pseudogene TRBV3-2) and TRBJ1-2; TRBD1 agrees at 8 bases. The CDR3 extends over 13 amino acids. Germline CDR1 and CDR2: LGHDT and YNNKEL (reference sequence). Unmatched junction bases numbered 6, after V lost 0 bases and J lost 12 bases. The CDR3 spells CASSQEVQGAHTF. CDR3 nucleotide sequence: TGTGCCAGCAGCCAAGAAGTCCAGGGGGCACACACCTTC.

This clone has only one observation. The chain has TRBV27 and TRBJ1-5; perhaps TRBD1 as D (6 bases). The germline V and J ends were trimmed by 5 bases and 14 bases, with 19 bases remaining between them. Germline loops: CDR1 MNHEY, CDR2 SMNVEV (reference sequence). The CDR3 is 13 residues long. In nucleotides, the CDR3 is TGTGCCAGCAGTGCTCTAAACGGGGGGCAAGAGCATTTT. Encoded protein: CASSALNGGQEHF.

The chain joins TRBV18 to TRBJ1-4; the D is unclear. Germline CDR1 KGHSH, CDR2 LQKENI. The CDR3 runs 14 residues. V lost 2 bases and J lost 4, with 8 bases in between. The CDR3 region is CASSPTGFNEKLFF. The CDR3 DNA sequence: TGTGCCAGCTCACCAACGGGGTTTAATGAAAAACTGTTTTTT. Variable domain in full (rest from reference TRBV18 and TRBJ1-4): NAGVMQNPRHLVRRRGQEARLRCSPMKGHSHVYWYRQLPEEGLKFMVYLQKENIIDESGMPKERFSAEFPKEGPSILRIQQVVRGDSAAYFCASSPTGFNEKLFFGSGTQLSVL.

The chain recombines TRBV5-1 with TRBJ1-6; 7 positions match TRBD1. The length of the CDR3 is 15 residues. V dropped 1 base and J dropped 7; count of bases not matched to a gene: 5. Germline V lookup: CDR1 SGHRS, CDR2 YFSETQ. CDR3 region: CASSLQGGENSPLHF. The CDR3, as DNA: TGCGCCAGCAGCTTGCAAGGGGGCGAGAATTCACCCCTCCACTTT. Full variable domain (rest looked up from reference TRBV5-1 and TRBJ1-6): KAGVTQTPRYLIKTRGQQVTLSCSPISGHRSVSWYQQTPGQGLQFLFEYFSETQRNKGNFPGRFSGRQFSNSRSEMNVSTLELGDSALYLCASSLQGGENSPLHFGNGTRLTVT.

This rearrangement joins TRBV11-1 to TRBJ1-1, with a possible D match to TRBD1 (5 bases). Germline V gene data show CDR1 as SGHAT and CDR2 as FQDESV (reference sequence). The CDR3 consists of 13 residues. Trimming cost V 5 bases and J 1 base, with 8 bases left between them. The CDR3 DNA follows: TGTGCCAGCAGCCAAGGGGCGAACACTGAAGCTTTCTTT. It is translated as CASSQGANTEAFF.

This chain uses TRBV2 with TRBJ2-3; 9 nucleotides match TRBD2. V gave up 5 bases and J gave up 5 bases; unmatched junction bases: 20. CDR3 length equals 19 residues. Germline CDR1 and CDR2: SNHLY and FYNNEI. Written as DNA, the CDR3 is TGTGCCAGCAGTCGGGATCCGGCGGGAGGGCCCTCGGGGGGAGATACGCAGTATTTT. Amino acids: CASSRDPAGGPSGGDTQYF.

The genes are TRBV18 and TRBJ1-1; D is undetermined. The CDR3 loop spans 15 amino acids. Trimming stripped 1 base from V and 2 bases from J, with 11 bases between. Germline V gene sequence: CDR1 KGHSH, CDR2 LQKENI. The CDR3: CASSPRPDSNTEAFF. In DNA form, the CDR3 reads TGTGCCAGCTCACCACGACCGGACTCAAACACTGAAGCTTTCTTT.

V and J are TRBV5-6 and TRBJ2-7; D possibly corresponds to TRBD1 (6 bases). Germline-derived CDR1 and CDR2 are SGHDT and YYEEEE. V lost 4 bases to trimming and J lost 7 bases, with 9 bases between them. This CDR3 is built from 11 residues. The DNA of the CDR3 is TGTGCCAGCAGCATTCAGGGGGAGCAGTACTTC. Protein sequence: CASSIQGEQYF.

In its sample, this clone was seen once. The J gene is TRBJ2-1, the V gene TRBV5-6; TRBD2 might be the D (5 bases). Germline V gene lookup returns CDR1 SGHDT and CDR2 YYEEEE. The V and J ends lost 1 base and 8 bases respectively, with 13 bases between them. This CDR3 region has 14 residues. CDR3 amino acids: CASSLWSTRDEQFF. As DNA, the CDR3 is TGTGCCAGCAGCTTGTGGAGCACTAGGGATGAGCAGTTCTTC.

CDR3 region: CASSRAGGFYEQYF. The CDR3 region has the DNA TGTGCCAGCAGCCGGGCGGGAGGATTCTACGAGCAGTACTTC. The genes are TRBV14 and TRBJ2-7; TRBD2 matches at 8 bases. The CDR3 extends over 14 amino acids. The germline CDR1 and CDR2 sequences are SGHDN and FVKESK. V shed 4 bases, J shed 3 bases, and the junction held 5 bases outside the gene matches.

The rearrangement uses TRBV5-1 and TRBJ2-7; 9 bases match TRBD1. Trimming removed 6 bases from V and 3 bases from J; junction bases left unmatched: 13. This CDR3 region has 16 residues. Germline V lookup: CDR1 SGHRS, CDR2 YFSETQ. The CDR3 here is CASILNPGQGNYEQYF. The CDR3 DNA is TGCGCCAGCATCTTAAATCCGGGACAGGGAAACTACGAGCAGTACTTC. Combining the CDR3 with reference TRBV5-1 and TRBJ2-7 gives the whole variable domain KAGVTQTPRYLIKTRGQQVTLSCSPISGHRSVSWYQQTPGQGLQFLFEYFSETQRNKGNFPGRFSGRQFSNSRSEMNVSTLELGDSALYLCASILNPGQGNYEQYFGPGTRLTVT.

The gene calls are TRBV6-5 and TRBJ1-2; tentatively, D is TRBD1 (6 bases). The germline V gene has CDR1 MNHEY and CDR2 SVGAGI. Trimming left V 6 bases short and J 0 bases short, with 11 bases between. This CDR3 contains 14 residues. For the CDR3, the DNA is TGTGCCAGCAGAAGGGGGGGTCCTAACTATGGCTACACCTTC. Translation gives CASRRGGPNYGYTF.

The V and J genes are TRBV28 and TRBJ2-1; TRBD2 matches 10 bases. The germline V gene has CDR1 MDHEN and CDR2 SYDVKM. Trimming took 5 bases from V and 4 from J; bases not matched to a gene: 5. The CDR3 is 15 residues long. Written as DNA, the CDR3 is TGTGCCAGCAGTCTATTAGCGGGAGGTTACAATGAGCAGTTCTTC. It translates to CASSLLAGGYNEQFF.